This note documents a single TCR beta chain sequence. The source of the sample is a study of blood T cell repertoires in COVID-19. Study as a whole: Samples of COVID-19 (acute and convalescent) were obtained from the United States, Italy and Spain. The cDNA or gDNA used as material had been derived from T cells, B-cell-depleted T cells, or PBMCs.

The V and J ends lost 1 base and 0 bases respectively, with 12 bases between them. The CDR3 is 16 residues long. The V gene's germline CDR1 is LGHDT and CDR2 YNNKEL (reference sequence). Original data processing: Amplifying reference gene primers gave estimates of nucleated cell counts. Only in-frame clones appear in the TCRdb table, and some are missing; sequencing was by immunoSEQ multiplex PCR. The D gene and trimming were derived from the DNA, and the V and J assignments and clone size from that table. The table records fewer than 40,000 clones, 60% to 85% of them present only once. The clonotype originates from a man aged 60-69 years with active COVID-19. Sequenced material: peripheral blood. V is TRBV3-1 (or the pseudogene TRBV3-2) and J is TRBJ1-2; perhaps TRBD1 as D (5 bases). CDR3 nucleotides: TGTGCCAGCAGCCAAGTGAGCCAAGGGGCTAACTATGGCTACACCTTC. Protein: CASSQVSQGANYGYTF.